Shown below are 25 T cell receptor beta chains from a single sample sequenced in a study of T cells expressing NK-cell markers. From the 5' RACE reads, TCRdb lists one entry per CDR3 protein and no DNA. The sample totals 120,000 to 150,000 distinct CDR3 sequences. The sequenced material came from blood T cells: a sorted CD56 or NKG2C T cell subset, CD4+ or CD8+ T cells, or bulk PBMC T cells (not recorded which). These receptors originate from a man younger than 30 in good health.

The CDR3 sequence: CASSPPQGFTDTQYF. The V call is TRBV18, the J call TRBJ2-3; checking the TCRdb D call of TRBD1 is not possible without DNA. From germline, CDR1 is KGHSH and CDR2 LQKENI. The CDR3 contains 15 residues.

The chain carries TRBV4-3 and TRBJ2-7; the TCRdb call, TRBD1, lacks DNA for checking. The CDR3 totals 14 residues. Germline values: CDR1 LGHNA, CDR2 YSLEER. Here the CDR3 reads CASSQRQGGGEQYF.

The chain combines TRBV19 with TRBJ2-3; checking the TCRdb D call of TRBD2 is not possible without DNA. The CDR3 has 17 amino acids. CDR1 and CDR2 (germline): LNHDA, SQIVND (reference sequence). This CDR3 reads CASSMEWDSGNTDTQYF.

The V call is TRBV14, the J call TRBJ2-3; TCRdb names TRBD1, which stays unverified in the absence of DNA. The CDR3 runs to 16 residues. The germline V gene encodes CDR1 SGHDN and CDR2 FVKESK. This CDR3 is CASSRSGTGVTDTQYF.

The V call is TRBV2, the J call TRBJ2-5; there is no DNA to check the TCRdb D call of TRBD1. This CDR3 comprises 14 residues. The germline V gene has CDR1 SNHLY and CDR2 FYNNEI. The chain's CDR3 is CASSDVGESETQYF. The full variable domain, rest sourced from reference TRBV2 and TRBJ2-5, is EPEVTQTPSHQVTQMGQEVILRCVPISNHLYFYWYRQILGQKVEFLVSFYNNEISEKSEIFDDQFSVERPDGSNFTLKIRSTKLEDSAMYFCASSDVGESETQYFGPGTRLLVL.

This chain links TRBV4-3 with TRBJ2-3. CDR1 is LGHNA and CDR2 is YSLEER in the germline V gene. The CDR3 is made up of 12 amino acids. The CDR3 sequence: CASSQDLTSQYF.

The rearrangement links TRBV2 to TRBJ2-3; the TCRdb D gene call, TRBD2, has no DNA to confirm it. Germline CDR1 and CDR2: SNHLY and FYNNEI. The CDR3 totals 16 residues. This CDR3 reads CASSDLGTSGSDTQYF.

The CDR3 is CASSQDGAADTDTQYF. This chain connects TRBV4-3 to TRBJ2-3; TCRdb's D call of TRBD1 is untestable without DNA. Germline V gives CDR1 LGHNA, CDR2 YSLEER. The CDR3 is made up of 16 amino acids.

The rearrangement uses TRBV6-2 or TRBV6-3 and TRBJ2-2; TCRdb's D call of TRBD1 is untestable without DNA. Germline CDR1 and CDR2: MNHEY and SVGEGT. The CDR3 runs 16 residues. This chain's CDR3 is CASSPKGRWGAGELFF.

This rearrangement joins TRBV20-1 to TRBJ2-1; TCRdb proposes TRBD2, but this gene call is untestable without DNA. The CDR3 sequence is 15 residues long. Germline CDR1 and CDR2: DFQATT and SNEGSKA (reference sequence). The CDR3 protein is CSASRAVGADNEQFF.

The chain joins TRBV6-5 to TRBJ2-2; TCRdb outputs TRBD2, but without DNA this stays unchecked. The CDR3 covers 14 residues. The germline V gene encodes CDR1 MNHEY and CDR2 SVGAGI. The CDR3 reads CASSYAASTGELFF.

The V call is TRBV12-3 or TRBV12-4, the J call TRBJ1-5. This CDR3 has 16 residues. CDR3 sequence reads: CASSPRVGGAGQPQHF.

The chain has TRBV2 and TRBJ2-3. The length of the CDR3 is 17 residues. Germline loops: CDR1 SNHLY, CDR2 FYNNEI. This CDR3 reads CASSEAILGGGTDTQYF.

This CDR3 is CASSQEGTRNTDTQYF. The chain has TRBV4-2 and TRBJ2-3; TCRdb's assignment of TRBD2 cannot be checked, as there is no DNA. The CDR3 has 16 residues. Germline V gene sequence: CDR1 LGHNA, CDR2 YNFKEQ.

The chain employs TRBV27 and TRBJ1-1; the D gene TCRdb calls, TRBD1, cannot be checked with no DNA. From germline, CDR1 is MNHEY and CDR2 SMNVEV (reference sequence). This CDR3 has 16 residues. CDR3 protein: CASSSSYRVEGTEAFF.

The chain is built from TRBV4-2 and TRBJ2-1. Germline CDR1 reads LGHNA; CDR2 reads YNFKEQ. The CDR3 loop spans 15 amino acids. The CDR3 sequence: CASSQDATLYNEQFF.

The V and J genes are TRBV20-1 and TRBJ2-1; TCRdb reports TRBD1, a call that lacks DNA to check it against. Germline CDR1 and CDR2: DFQATT and SNEGSKA (reference sequence). The CDR3 sequence is 13 residues long. The CDR3 sequence is CSAGTGGWDEQFF.

The V call is TRBV11-2, the J call TRBJ2-5; the D gene TCRdb calls, TRBD1, cannot be checked with no DNA. This CDR3 comprises 16 residues. Germline assignment: CDR1 SGHAT and CDR2 FQNNGV. The CDR3 sequence is CASSSRGRGTGETQYF.

The gene calls are TRBV7-7 and TRBJ2-2; TCRdb reports TRBD1, a call that lacks DNA to check it against. Per germline, CDR1 SSHAT and CDR2 FNYEAQ (reference sequence). This CDR3 is 14 amino acids long. CDR3 sequence: CASSLTGNTGELFF.

The rearrangement uses TRBV7-6 and TRBJ2-7; TCRdb calls TRBD2, which cannot be checked without DNA. CDR3 length: 15 amino acids. CDR1 is SGHVS, CDR2 FNYEAQ, per germline. CDR3 residues: CASSLLAGDHYEQYF.

V and J are TRBV5-1 and TRBJ2-2; TCRdb proposes TRBD1, but this gene call is untestable without DNA. This CDR3 is 18 amino acids long. CDR1 and CDR2 (germline): SGHRS, YFSETQ. CDR3 in amino acids: CASSPYRDTFSNTGELFF.

The chain carries TRBV25-1 and TRBJ2-3; TCRdb outputs TRBD2, but without DNA this stays unchecked. This CDR3 has 14 residues. CDR1 MGHDK and CDR2 SYGVNS come from the germline V gene. The CDR3 here is CASSELAGADTQYF.

The rearrangement links TRBV6-1 to TRBJ1-2; TCRdb picks TRBD1, but there is no DNA to check that call. The CDR3 extends over 15 amino acids. Germline loops: CDR1 MNHNS, CDR2 SASEGT. The CDR3 region is CASSASATGSVGYTF.

The rearrangement links TRBV12-3 or TRBV12-4 to TRBJ2-5; with no DNA, the TCRdb D assignment of TRBD1 cannot be verified. The CDR3 length is 15 residues. CDR3 sequence reads: CASSDNRGLQETQYF.

V usage is TRBV7-9 and J usage is TRBJ2-1. Germline CDR1 SEHNR, CDR2 FQNEAQ (reference sequence). The CDR3 contains 14 residues. CDR3 protein: CASSLALTHNEQFF.